This T cell receptor beta chain stems from a study of T cells in Graves' hyperthyroidism and ophthalmopathy. Regions amplified from RNA transcripts were the TCR beta CDR3 regions. With the HTBI primer set, the TCR CDR3 went through a first round of RT-PCR. In TCRdb, the multiplex PCR reads were re-called with MiXCR into one record per CDR3 protein. The table shows approximately 400,000 distinct CDR3 sequences, with 19% occurring only once. This CDR3 contains 16 residues. V was pared by 0 bases and J by 0 bases, with 9 bases between. The germline V gene has CDR1 MGHRA and CDR2 YSYEKL. The source is a woman aged 18-35 years with Graves' hyperthyroidism. The source material was blood. V and J are TRBV4-1 and TRBJ1-5; D possibly corresponds to TRBD1 (5 bases). CDR3 DNA: TGCGCCAGCAGCCAAGACCAGGGCTATAGCAATCAGCCCCAGCATTTT. It yields the protein CASSQDQGYSNQPQHF.